This T cell receptor (beta chain) was retrieved from a study of blood T cell repertoires in COVID-19. Across the whole study: Spain, Italy and the United States supplied samples that represented acute and convalescent COVID-19.

Authors' processing steps: Reference gene primer amplification yielded estimated nucleated cell counts. TCRdb's table, derived via immunoSEQ multiplex PCR, lists solely in-frame clones and lacks some. Clonal size and the V and J genes are those of that table, whereas D and trimming came from the DNA. The sample records about 480,000 clones, nearly 90% being singletons. This clonotype originated in a man aged 18 to 29 with COVID-19, enrolled during active disease. The specimen sequenced was peripheral blood.

CDR3 protein: CASSNDRDYGYTF. Here the CDR3 DNA reads TGTGCCAGCAGCAACGACAGGGATTATGGCTACACCTTC. The chain has TRBV5-4 and TRBJ1-2, with TRBD1 identical over 7 bases. The CDR3 has 13 amino acids. Germline CDR1 reads SGHNT; CDR2 reads YYREEE (reference sequence). V was pared by 4 bases and J by 5 bases, with 5 bases of the junction left unmatched.